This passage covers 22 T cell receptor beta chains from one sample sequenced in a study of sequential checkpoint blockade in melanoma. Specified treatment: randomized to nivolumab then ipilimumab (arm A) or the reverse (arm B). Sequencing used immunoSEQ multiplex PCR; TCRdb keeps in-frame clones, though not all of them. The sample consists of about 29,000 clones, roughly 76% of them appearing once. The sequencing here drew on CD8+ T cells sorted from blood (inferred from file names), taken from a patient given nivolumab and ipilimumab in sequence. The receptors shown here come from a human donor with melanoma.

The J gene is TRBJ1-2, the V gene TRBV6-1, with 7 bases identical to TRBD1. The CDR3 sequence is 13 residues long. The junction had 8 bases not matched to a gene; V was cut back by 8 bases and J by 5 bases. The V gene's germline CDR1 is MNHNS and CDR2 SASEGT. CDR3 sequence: CASRTGQPYGYTF. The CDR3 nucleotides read TGTGCCAGCCGAACGGGACAGCCATATGGCTACACCTTC.

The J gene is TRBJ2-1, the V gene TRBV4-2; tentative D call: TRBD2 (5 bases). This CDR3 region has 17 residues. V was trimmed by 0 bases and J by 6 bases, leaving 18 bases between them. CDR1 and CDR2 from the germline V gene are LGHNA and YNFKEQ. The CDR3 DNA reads TGTGCCAGCAGCCAAGAAGAGGGCCTAGCTGGTGGCAATGAGCAGTTCTTC. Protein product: CASSQEEGLAGGNEQFF.

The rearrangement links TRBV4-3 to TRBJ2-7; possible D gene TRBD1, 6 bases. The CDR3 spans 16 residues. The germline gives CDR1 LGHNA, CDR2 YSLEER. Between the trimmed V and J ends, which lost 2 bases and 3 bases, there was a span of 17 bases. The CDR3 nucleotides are TGCGCCAGCAGCCAAAGAACCCGGGACAAGGACTACGAGCAGTACTTC. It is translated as CASSQRTRDKDYEQYF.

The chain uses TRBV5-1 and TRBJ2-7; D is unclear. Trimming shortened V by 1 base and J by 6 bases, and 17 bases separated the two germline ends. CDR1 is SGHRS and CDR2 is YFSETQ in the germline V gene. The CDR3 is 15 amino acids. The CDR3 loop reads CASSLRAERLREQYF. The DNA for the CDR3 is TGCGCCAGCAGCTTGCGAGCAGAGAGGCTTCGCGAGCAGTACTTC.

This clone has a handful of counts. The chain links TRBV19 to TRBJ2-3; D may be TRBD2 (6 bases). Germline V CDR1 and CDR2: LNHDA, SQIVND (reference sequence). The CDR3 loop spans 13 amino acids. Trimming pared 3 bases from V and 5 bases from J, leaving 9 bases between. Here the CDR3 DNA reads TGTGCCAGTAGTATGGGGGGAGGAGATACGCAGTATTTT. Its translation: CASSMGGGDTQYF. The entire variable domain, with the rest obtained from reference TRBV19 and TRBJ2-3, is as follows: DGGITQSPKYLFRKEGQNVTLSCEQNLNHDAMYWYRQDPGQGLRLIYYSQIVNDFQKGDIAEGYSVSREKKESFPLTVTSAQKNPTAFYLCASSMGGGDTQYFGPGTRLTVL.

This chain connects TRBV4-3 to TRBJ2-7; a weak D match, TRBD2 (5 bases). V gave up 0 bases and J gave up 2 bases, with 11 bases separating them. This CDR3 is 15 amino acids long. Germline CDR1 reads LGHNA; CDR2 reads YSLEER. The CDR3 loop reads CASSQDLTGTYEQYF. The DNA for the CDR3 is TGCGCCAGCAGCCAAGATCTAACGGGGACCTACGAGCAGTACTTC.

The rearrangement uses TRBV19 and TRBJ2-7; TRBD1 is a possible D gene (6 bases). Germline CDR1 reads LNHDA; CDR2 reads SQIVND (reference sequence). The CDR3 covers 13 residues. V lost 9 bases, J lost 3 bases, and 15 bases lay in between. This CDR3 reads CASGPGQDYEQYF. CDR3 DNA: TGTGCCAGCGGCCCGGGACAAGACTACGAGCAGTACTTC.

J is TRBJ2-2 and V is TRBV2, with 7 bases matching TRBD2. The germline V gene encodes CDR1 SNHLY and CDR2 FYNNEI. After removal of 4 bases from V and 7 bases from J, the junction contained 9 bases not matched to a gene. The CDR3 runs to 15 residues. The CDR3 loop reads CASSGGGRAIGELFF. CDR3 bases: TGTGCCAGCAGTGGGGGTGGGAGGGCCATCGGGGAGCTGTTTTTT.

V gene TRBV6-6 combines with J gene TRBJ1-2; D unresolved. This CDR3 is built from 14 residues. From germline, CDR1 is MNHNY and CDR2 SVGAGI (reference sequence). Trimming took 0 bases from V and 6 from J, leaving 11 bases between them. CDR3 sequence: CASSYSSYTHGYTF. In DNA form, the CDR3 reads TGTGCCAGCAGTTACTCGTCTTACACCCATGGCTACACCTTC.

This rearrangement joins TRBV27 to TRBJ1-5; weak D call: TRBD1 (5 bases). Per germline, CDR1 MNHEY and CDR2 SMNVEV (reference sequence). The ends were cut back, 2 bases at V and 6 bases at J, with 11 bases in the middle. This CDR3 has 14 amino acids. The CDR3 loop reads CASSLGGAGQPQHF. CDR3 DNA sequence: TGTGCCAGCAGTTTAGGAGGGGCGGGTCAGCCCCAGCATTTT.

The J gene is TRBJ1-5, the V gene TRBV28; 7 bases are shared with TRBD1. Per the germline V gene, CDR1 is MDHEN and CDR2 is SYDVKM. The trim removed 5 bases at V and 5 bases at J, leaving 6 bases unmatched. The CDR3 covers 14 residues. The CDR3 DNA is TGTGCCAGCAGTATCAGGGGGAATCATCAGCCCCAGCATTTT. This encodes CASSIRGNHQPQHF.

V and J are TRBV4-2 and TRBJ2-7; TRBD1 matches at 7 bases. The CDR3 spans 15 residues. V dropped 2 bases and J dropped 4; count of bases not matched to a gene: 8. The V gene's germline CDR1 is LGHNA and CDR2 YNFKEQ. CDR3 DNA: TGTGCCAGCAGCCAAACCACAGGGGATTGGTACGAGCAGTACTTC. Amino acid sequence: CASSQTTGDWYEQYF.

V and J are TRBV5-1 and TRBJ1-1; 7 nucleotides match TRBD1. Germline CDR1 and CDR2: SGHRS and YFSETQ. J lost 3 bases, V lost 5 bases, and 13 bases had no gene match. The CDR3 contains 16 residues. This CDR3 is CASRLTGLGSDTEAFF. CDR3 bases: TGCGCCAGCAGACTGACAGGGCTAGGATCTGACACTGAAGCTTTCTTT.

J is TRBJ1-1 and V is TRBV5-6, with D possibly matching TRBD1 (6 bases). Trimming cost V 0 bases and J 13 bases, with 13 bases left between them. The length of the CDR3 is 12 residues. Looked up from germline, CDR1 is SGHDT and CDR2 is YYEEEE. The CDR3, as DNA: TGTGCCAGCAGCTTGGGGAACAGGGAGGGTTTCTTT. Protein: CASSLGNREGFF. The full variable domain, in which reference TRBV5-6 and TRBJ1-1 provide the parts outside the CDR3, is DAGVTQSPTHLIKTRGQQVTLRCSPKSGHDTVSWYQQALGQGPQFIFQYYEEEERQRGNFPDRFSGHQFPNYSSELNVNALLLGDSALYLCASSLGNREGFFGQGTRLTVV.

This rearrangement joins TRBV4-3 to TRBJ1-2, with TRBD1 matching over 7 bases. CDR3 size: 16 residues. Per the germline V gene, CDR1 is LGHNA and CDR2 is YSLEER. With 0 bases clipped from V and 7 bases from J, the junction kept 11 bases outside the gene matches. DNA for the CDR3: TGCGCCAGCAGCCAAGATTTAGGGGGCGTAGGAGGTGGCTACACCTTC. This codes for CASSQDLGGVGGGYTF.

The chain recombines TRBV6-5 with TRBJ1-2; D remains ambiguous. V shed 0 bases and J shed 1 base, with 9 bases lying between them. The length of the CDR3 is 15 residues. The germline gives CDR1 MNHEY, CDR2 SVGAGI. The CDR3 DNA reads TGTGCCAGCAGTTACTCGACGGGAGATAACTATGGCTACACCTTC. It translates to CASSYSTGDNYGYTF.

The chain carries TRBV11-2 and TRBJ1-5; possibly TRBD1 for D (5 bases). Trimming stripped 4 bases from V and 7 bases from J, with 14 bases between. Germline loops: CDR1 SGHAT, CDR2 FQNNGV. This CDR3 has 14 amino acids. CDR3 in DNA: TGTGCCAGCAGCTCTGCAGGGTCCGGACAGCCCCAGCATTTT. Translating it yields CASSSAGSGQPQHF.

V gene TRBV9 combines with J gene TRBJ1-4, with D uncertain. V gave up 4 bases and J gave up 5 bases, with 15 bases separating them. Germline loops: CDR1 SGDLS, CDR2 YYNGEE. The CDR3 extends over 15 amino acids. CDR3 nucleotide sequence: TGTGCCAGCAGCATCGCGGGAGGAACAAATGAAAAACTGTTTTTT. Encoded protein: CASSIAGGTNEKLFF.

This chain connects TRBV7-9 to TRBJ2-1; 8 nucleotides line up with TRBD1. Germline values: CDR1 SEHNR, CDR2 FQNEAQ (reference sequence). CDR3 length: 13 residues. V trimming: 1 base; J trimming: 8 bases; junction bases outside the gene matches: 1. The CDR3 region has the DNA TGTGCCAGCAGCTTAGAGGACAGGGATGAGCAGTTCTTC. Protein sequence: CASSLEDRDEQFF. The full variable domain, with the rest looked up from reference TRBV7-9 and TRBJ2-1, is DTGVSQNPRHKITKRGQNVTFRCDPISEHNRLYWYRQTLGQGPEFLTYFQNEAQLEKSRLLSDRFSAERPKGSFSTLEIQRTEQGDSAMYLCASSLEDRDEQFFGPGTRLTVL.

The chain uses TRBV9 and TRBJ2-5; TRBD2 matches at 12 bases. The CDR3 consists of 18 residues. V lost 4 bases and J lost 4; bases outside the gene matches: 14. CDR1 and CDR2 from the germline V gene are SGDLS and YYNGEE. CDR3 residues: CASSPWGGLAGGLETQYF. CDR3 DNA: TGTGCCAGCAGCCCGTGGGGAGGGCTAGCGGGAGGGTTAGAGACCCAGTACTTC.

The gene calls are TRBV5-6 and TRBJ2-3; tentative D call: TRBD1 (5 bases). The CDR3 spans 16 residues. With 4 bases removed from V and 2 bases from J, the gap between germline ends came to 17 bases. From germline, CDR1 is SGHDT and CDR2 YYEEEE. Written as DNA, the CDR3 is TGTGCCAGCAGCCAGACAGACCCCTCATCCACAGATACGCAGTATTTT. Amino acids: CASSQTDPSSTDTQYF. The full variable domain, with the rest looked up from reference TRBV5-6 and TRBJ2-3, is DAGVTQSPTHLIKTRGQQVTLRCSPKSGHDTVSWYQQALGQGPQFIFQYYEEEERQRGNFPDRFSGHQFPNYSSELNVNALLLGDSALYLCASSQTDPSSTDTQYFGPGTRLTVL.

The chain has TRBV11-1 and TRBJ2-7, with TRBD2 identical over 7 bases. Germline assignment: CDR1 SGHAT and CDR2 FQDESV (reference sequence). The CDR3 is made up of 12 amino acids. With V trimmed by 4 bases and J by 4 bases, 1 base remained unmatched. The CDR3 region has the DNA TGTGCCAGCAGCTCCGGGGGGTACGAGCAGTACTTC. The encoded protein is CASSSGGYEQYF.